The 13 T cell receptor beta chains below come from one sample, sequenced in a study of T cells after yellow fever vaccination. One entry per CDR3 protein, called by TCRdb with MiXCR from the 5' RACE reads. The table shows 300,000 to 400,000 distinct CDR3 sequences, with under 15% occurring only once. The sequencing here drew on CD4+ T cells sorted from PBMCs, taken 15 days after the yellow fever booster vaccination. These receptors came from a young man who received the YFV17D yellow fever vaccine.

This clonotype turned up a few times. At one end the junction does not follow the germline gene, possibly because of a read error. J is TRBJ2-3 and V is TRBV5-5, with D tentatively TRBD1 (7 bases). Germline-derived CDR1 and CDR2 are SGHKS and YYEKEE (reference sequence). The CDR3 contains 15 residues. CDR3 coding DNA: TGTGCCAGCAGCCCGGAGGGGGCCCTCACATATACGCAGTATTTT. Its protein product is CASSPEGALTYTQYF.

The genes are TRBV7-2 and TRBJ1-2, with 7 bases fitting TRBD1. This CDR3 spans 15 amino acids. Germline V gene data show CDR1 as SGHTA and CDR2 as FQGNSA. V lost 1 base and J lost 2; bases outside the gene matches: 4. The CDR3 here is CASSLGQTGNYGYTF. The CDR3 bases are TGTGCCAGCAGCTTAGGCCAGACAGGGAACTATGGCTACACCTTC.

V usage is TRBV27 and J usage is TRBJ1-6; 7 bases match TRBD1. Germline V gives CDR1 MNHEY, CDR2 SMNVEV (reference sequence). With 5 bases clipped from V and 9 bases from J, the junction kept 13 bases outside the gene matches. The CDR3 loop spans 16 amino acids. DNA of the CDR3: TGTGCCAGCAGTCAAGGGGACAGACTGTATGGTTCACCCCTCCACTTT. Its translation: CASSQGDRLYGSPLHF.

J is TRBJ2-2 and V is TRBV4-2; D remains unclear. Germline lookup yields CDR1 LGHNA and CDR2 YNFKEQ. The ends were cut back, 0 bases at V and 1 base at J, with 9 bases in the middle. The CDR3 covers 16 residues. The CDR3 loop is CASSQDGTENTGELFF. CDR3 coding DNA: TGTGCCAGCAGCCAAGACGGAACAGAGAACACCGGGGAGCTGTTTTTT.

The chain combines TRBV12-3 or TRBV12-4 with TRBJ1-3; D gene uncertain. The ends were cut back, 6 bases at V and 2 bases at J, with 17 bases in the middle. This CDR3 region has 16 residues. As DNA, the CDR3 is TGTGCCAGCAGAACATTAACAGCCTCGACTGGAAACACCATATATTTT. This sequence encodes CASRTLTASTGNTIYF.

The chain has TRBV19 and TRBJ1-1, with D possibly matching TRBD1 (6 bases). Per germline, CDR1 LNHDA and CDR2 SQIVND (reference sequence). Trimming left V 3 bases short and J 3 bases short, with 20 bases between. CDR3 length: 17 residues. The CDR3: CASSISGRGGEDTEAFF. The CDR3 DNA follows: TGTGCCAGTAGTATTAGCGGCAGGGGTGGAGAGGACACTGAAGCTTTCTTT. Looking up the rest from reference TRBV19 and TRBJ1-1 gives the full variable domain: DGGITQSPKYLFRKEGQNVTLSCEQNLNHDAMYWYRQDPGQGLRLIYYSQIVNDFQKGDIAEGYSVSREKKESFPLTVTSAQKNPTAFYLCASSISGRGGEDTEAFFGQGTRLTVV.

This rearrangement joins TRBV10-3 to TRBJ2-5; D is undetermined. The ends were cut back, 2 bases at V and 5 bases at J, with 12 bases in the middle. The CDR3 runs 14 residues. Per the germline V gene, CDR1 is ENHRY and CDR2 is SYGVKD. The CDR3 region is CAISEPRTGETQYF. The CDR3 coding sequence is TGTGCCATCAGTGAGCCGAGGACCGGGGAGACCCAGTACTTC.

The chain has TRBV4-3 and TRBJ2-1; D may be TRBD1 or TRBD2 (6 bases each). V shed 4 bases and J shed 9 bases, with 13 bases lying between them. Germline lookup yields CDR1 LGHNA and CDR2 YSLEER. The CDR3 sequence is 13 residues long. The CDR3 bases are TGCGCCAGCAGCCGGGGGGCAGACAGTGAGCAGTTCTTC. Translation: CASSRGADSEQFF.

This clonotype appeared a few times. The V and J genes are TRBV11-2 and TRBJ1-4; 8 bases map to TRBD1. Looked up from germline, CDR1 is SGHAT and CDR2 is FQNNGV. The CDR3 extends over 16 amino acids. Trimming at V came to 8 bases and at J to 7 bases, leaving 15 bases not matched to a gene. CDR3 in DNA: TGTGCCAGCTCTCAGGGGGCTTATTGGAGTAGTGAAAAACTGTTTTTT. It specifies CASSQGAYWSSEKLFF.

CDR3: CASRSGAGGEETQYF. CDR3 DNA sequence: TGCGCCAGCAGATCCGGAGCGGGGGGAGAAGAGACCCAGTACTTC. The chain is built from TRBV5-1 and TRBJ2-5; 9 positions agree with TRBD2. CDR3 length: 15 amino acids. Germline V lookup: CDR1 SGHRS, CDR2 YFSETQ. V lost 5 bases and J lost 3; bases outside the gene matches: 8.

This rearrangement joins TRBV27 to TRBJ1-6; D not certain. V shed 5 bases and J shed 9 bases, with 11 bases lying between them. Germline CDR1 MNHEY, CDR2 SMNVEV (reference sequence). The CDR3 consists of 13 residues. The CDR3 DNA is TGTGCCAGCAGTAGTCAGATCGGTTCACCCCTCCACTTT. Translated, it gives CASSSQIGSPLHF.

J is TRBJ2-3 and V is TRBV5-1; tentatively, D is TRBD1 (5 bases). Germline CDR1 and CDR2: SGHRS and YFSETQ. The CDR3 is made up of 14 amino acids. Trimming removed 5 bases from V and 0 bases from J, with 10 bases in between. The CDR3 loop is CASRDRQSTDTQYF. CDR3 nucleotide sequence: TGCGCCAGCAGGGACCGACAGAGCACAGATACGCAGTATTTT.

V usage is TRBV21-1 and J usage is TRBJ1-6; no DNA check was done on the table's D call, TRBD1. TRBV21-1 has pseudogene status. The CDR3 sequence is 16 residues long. CDR3 region: CASSLEQGLYNSPLHF. CDR3 coding DNA: TGTGCCAGCAGCCTAGAACAGGGCCTCTATAATTCACCCCTCCACTTT.